One and the same sample provided the 30 T cell receptor beta chains below, sequenced in a study of memory CD4+ T cells and cytomegalovirus serostatus (dated by TCRdb to between 2018 and 2021). A FACSAria II was used to sort memory CD4+ T cells, defined as single viable CD3+CD4+CD8-CD45RO+ cells. Libraries were constructed by the immunoSEQ multiplex PCR assay. Not all clones reach the TCRdb copy of this immuneACCESS table, which keeps in-frame sequences only. Checked studies attribute under half of the gap to unresolved V genes and leave the rest unexplained. This sample gives 55,000 to 60,000 clones in total; about 81% of them show up just once. Roughly 1% of the sample goes to the ten largest clones. The specimen was memory CD4+ T cells from blood. The receptors shown here come from an adult in good health and CMV-seronegative.

As DNA, the CDR3 is TGTGCCAGCAGCGTCGGCCGGACTGGGACCGGTGAGCAGTTCTTC. Translating it yields CASSVGRTGTGEQFF. The chain couples TRBV9 to TRBJ2-1; D may be TRBD1 or TRBD2 (5 bases each). Between the trimmed V and J ends, which lost 2 bases and 9 bases, there was a span of 18 bases. CDR1 is SGDLS and CDR2 is YYNGEE in the germline V gene. CDR3 length: 15 residues.

This chain links TRBV30 with TRBJ2-2; 14 bases are a match to TRBD2. The J segment lost 4 bases and the V segment lost 6 bases, leaving 7 bases of the junction unmatched. The CDR3 totals 16 residues. Germline CDR1 is GTSNPN and CDR2 is SVGIG (reference sequence). The DNA for the CDR3 is TGTGCCTGTGGGACTAGCGGGAGTCGTGTCACCGGGGAGCTGTTTTTT. It translates to CACGTSGSRVTGELFF.

The rearrangement links TRBV27 to TRBJ2-2; D is uncertain. Germline V gene data show CDR1 as MNHEY and CDR2 as SMNVEV (reference sequence). V was shortened by 8 bases and J by 0 bases, with 10 bases between the two germline ends. The CDR3 spans 14 residues. CDR3 in DNA: TGTGCCAGCCTCGCGCGGACGAACACCGGGGAGCTGTTTTTT. Translating gives CASLARTNTGELFF.

In the case of this clone: Other DNA sequences from this sample encode an identical CDR3 as well. The chain recombines TRBV28 with TRBJ1-2; 10 positions agree with TRBD1. V shed 6 bases and J 5 bases; nucleotides not matched to a gene: 3. This CDR3 contains 13 residues. CDR1 is MDHEN and CDR2 is SYDVKM in the germline V gene. The CDR3 nucleotides read TGTGCCAGCAGCCGACAGGGGGCTTATGGCTACACCTTC. Protein product: CASSRQGAYGYTF.

This rearrangement joins TRBV5-1 to TRBJ2-7; TRBD1 aligns across 11 bases. After removal of 7 bases from V and 6 bases from J, the junction contained 9 bases not matched to a gene. Germline V gives CDR1 SGHRS, CDR2 YFSETQ. This CDR3 has 14 amino acids. CDR3 in amino acids: CASYKPGTGGEQYF. CDR3 bases: TGCGCCAGCTACAAACCCGGGACAGGGGGCGAGCAGTACTTC.

The chain links TRBV9 to TRBJ2-7, with a tentative D call TRBD1 (6 bases). The CDR3 length is 14 residues. Deletions cut 3 bases from V and 0 bases from J, with 10 bases between. The germline CDR1 and CDR2 sequences are SGDLS and YYNGEE. Here the CDR3 reads CASSATGSSYEQYF. CDR3 nucleotides: TGTGCCAGCAGCGCAACAGGGAGCTCCTACGAGCAGTACTTC.

This clone turned up a few times. This rearrangement joins TRBV5-8 to TRBJ2-7; no reliable D call. The CDR3 totals 15 residues. Germline values: CDR1 SGHTS, CDR2 YDEGEE. Deletions cut 4 bases from V and 1 base from J, with 15 bases between. In DNA form, the CDR3 reads TGTGCCAGCAGCCCGGCGTGGATCCGTTCCTACGAGCAGTACTTC. Residues: CASSPAWIRSYEQYF. Full variable domain (remainder filled in from reference TRBV5-8 and TRBJ2-7): EAGVTQSPTHLIKTRGQQATLRCSPISGHTSVYWYQQALGLGLQFLLWYDEGEERNRGNFPPRFSGRQFPNYSSELNVNALELEDSALYLCASSPAWIRSYEQYFGPGTRLTVT.

The chain combines TRBV18 with TRBJ2-1; D call uncertain. Germline loops: CDR1 KGHSH, CDR2 LQKENI. This CDR3 comprises 13 residues. The germline V and J ends were trimmed by 4 bases and 3 bases, with 7 bases remaining between them. In nucleotides, the CDR3 is TGTGCCAGCTCACTGGGCAACTACAATGAGCAGTTCTTC. Its protein product is CASSLGNYNEQFF.

This rearrangement joins TRBV20-1 to TRBJ2-3; D unresolved. Germline V gene sequence: CDR1 DFQATT, CDR2 SNEGSKA (reference sequence). V lost 5 bases, J lost 0 bases, and 3 bases lay in between. The CDR3 has 11 amino acids. The CDR3, as DNA: TGCAGTGCTGGAAGCACAGATACGCAGTATTTT. It is translated as CSAGSTDTQYF.

V gene TRBV5-1 combines with J gene TRBJ2-1, with 10 bases identical to TRBD2. This CDR3 comprises 20 residues. V gave up 4 bases and J gave up 0 bases; unmatched junction bases: 16. Germline CDR1 and CDR2: SGHRS and YFSETQ. CDR3 DNA: TGCGCCAGCAGCCCAAGGGCCCTAGCGGGAGTCTTATCCTCCTACAATGAGCAGTTCTTC. Amino acid sequence: CASSPRALAGVLSSYNEQFF.

The rearrangement joins TRBV29-1 to TRBJ2-3, with a tentative D call TRBD2 (6 bases). The CDR3 is made up of 12 amino acids. Germline loops: CDR1 SQVTM, CDR2 ANQGSEA. Deletions cut 0 bases from V and 6 bases from J, with 7 bases between. The CDR3 coding sequence is TGCAGCGTTGAAGATGGAGGGGATACGCAGTATTTT. Residues: CSVEDGGDTQYF.

J is TRBJ1-5 and V is TRBV28; a weak D match, TRBD1 (5 bases). The V end was cut by 10 bases, the J end by 5 bases, with 21 bases between. The CDR3 contains 15 residues. CDR1 and CDR2 from the germline V gene are MDHEN and SYDVKM. The CDR3 DNA sequence: TGTGCCACCGAACTGGCCCAGGGCCTCTATCAGCCCCAGCATTTT. Protein: CATELAQGLYQPQHF.

This clone has just a few counts. This sequence joins TRBV5-6 and TRBJ1-1; no clear D gene. Germline V lookup: CDR1 SGHDT, CDR2 YYEEEE. The germline V and J ends were trimmed by 2 bases and 3 bases, with 8 bases remaining between them. The CDR3 has 13 amino acids. CDR3 sequence: CASSFSGDTEAFF. The DNA of the CDR3 is TGTGCCAGCAGCTTTTCTGGGGACACTGAAGCTTTCTTT.

This chain's CDR3 is CASSQDPTYEKLFF. In DNA form, the CDR3 reads TGCGCCAGCAGCCAAGATCCTACTTATGAAAAACTGTTTTTT. The chain combines TRBV4-1 with TRBJ1-4; D is ambiguous. The CDR3 is 14 amino acids. V was clipped by 0 bases and J by 6 bases, with 8 bases between them. In germline, CDR1 is MGHRA, CDR2 YSYEKL.

This rearrangement joins TRBV6-5 to TRBJ2-1; the D call may be TRBD1 or TRBD2 (5 bases each). Trimming shortened V by 8 bases and J by 12 bases, and 17 bases separated the two germline ends. CDR1 and CDR2 (germline): MNHEY, SVGAGI. CDR3 length: 12 residues. This chain's CDR3 is CASGTLGDAQFF. CDR3 DNA: TGTGCCAGCGGAACCCTCGGGGACGCGCAGTTCTTC.

As DNA, the CDR3 is TGCAGCGTGGGATCTTCTAACTATGGCTACACCTTC. It translates to CSVGSSNYGYTF. The J gene is TRBJ1-2, the V gene TRBV29-1, with D uncertain. Germline V gene lookup returns CDR1 SQVTM and CDR2 ANQGSEA. Trimming pared 6 bases from V and 0 bases from J, leaving 8 bases between. This CDR3 contains 12 residues.

V and J are TRBV6-6 and TRBJ2-3, with D uncertain. The CDR3 totals 13 residues. The V end was cut by 6 bases, the J end by 4 bases, with 11 bases between. Germline lookup yields CDR1 MNHNY and CDR2 SVGAGI (reference sequence). CDR3 sequence: CASSPQAADTQYF. In DNA, the CDR3 is TGTGCCAGCAGCCCGCAGGCAGCAGATACGCAGTATTTT.

The chain combines TRBV19 with TRBJ1-1; no clear D. The CDR3 contains 11 residues. CDR1 is LNHDA and CDR2 is SQIVND in the germline V gene (reference sequence). Trimming cost V 8 bases and J 8 bases, with 12 bases left between them. This CDR3 reads CASYDYGEAFF. The CDR3 nucleotides are TGTGCCAGTTACGATTATGGGGAAGCTTTCTTT.

This chain joins TRBV6-1 and TRBJ1-1; D is possibly TRBD1 (6 bases). Germline CDR1 and CDR2: MNHNS and SASEGT. The length of the CDR3 is 14 residues. The V and J ends lost 8 bases and 6 bases respectively, with 19 bases between them. CDR3 coding DNA: TGTGCCAGCGGGTCTTTAGGGGGTCTCGCTGAAGCTTTCTTT. Residues: CASGSLGGLAEAFF.

The V call is TRBV13, the J call TRBJ2-1; the D gene is possibly TRBD1 (6 bases). V lost 0 bases, J lost 12 bases, and 12 bases lay in between. This CDR3 is built from 13 residues. Per the germline V gene, CDR1 is PRHDT and CDR2 is FYEKMQ (reference sequence). The CDR3 DNA reads as TGTGCCAGCAGCTTAGGCCTAGGGGGATGGCAGTTCTTC. It yields the protein CASSLGLGGWQFF.

The genes are TRBV6-5 and TRBJ2-5, with D perhaps assigned TRBD1 or TRBD2 (5 bases each). From germline, CDR1 is MNHEY and CDR2 SVGAGI. The CDR3 covers 16 residues. V shed 0 bases and J shed 2 bases, with 13 bases lying between them. The CDR3 sequence is CASSYSWGRTQETQYF. The CDR3 DNA sequence: TGTGCCAGCAGTTACTCTTGGGGACGGACACAAGAGACCCAGTACTTC.

CDR3 protein: CASRGRGAGVSYEQYF. The CDR3 DNA reads TGTGCCAGCAGGGGTCGGGGAGCGGGAGTCTCCTACGAGCAGTACTTC. J is TRBJ2-7 and V is TRBV28, with 8 bases lining up with TRBD2. Per germline, CDR1 MDHEN and CDR2 SYDVKM. The CDR3 runs 16 residues. J lost 0 bases, V lost 6 bases, and 10 bases had no gene match.

The chain combines TRBV6-6 with TRBJ1-5; 11 bases match TRBD1. The CDR3 loop spans 13 amino acids. The germline gives CDR1 MNHNY, CDR2 SVGAGI (reference sequence). The trim removed 8 bases at V and 7 bases at J, leaving 4 bases unmatched. The CDR3 DNA is TGTGCCAGCGGGGGACAGGGGGGCCAGCCCCAGCATTTT. This gives the protein CASGGQGGQPQHF.

Concerning this clone: The junction differs from germline at one of its ends, possibly a read error. CDR3 residues: CASTIAGGNTGELFF. The CDR3 bases are TGTGCCAGTACTATAGCGGGAGGGAACACCGGGGAGCTGTTTTTT. The chain has TRBV19 and TRBJ2-2, with 10 bases matching TRBD2. The germline V gene has CDR1 LNHDA and CDR2 SQIVND (reference sequence). This CDR3 spans 15 amino acids.

In DNA form, the CDR3 reads TGTGCCAGCAGGGCTAGGGAGGATGAGCAGTTCTTC. This codes for CASRAREDEQFF. The chain is built from TRBV7-3 and TRBJ2-1; D perhaps matches TRBD2 (6 bases). The CDR3 length is 12 residues. Germline values: CDR1 SGHTA, CDR2 FQGTGA. V shed 6 bases and J shed 8 bases, with 11 bases lying between them.

The CDR3 coding sequence is TGTGCCAGCAGCTTAGTAGGTTTGGGCAGGAACACCGGGGAGCTGTTTTTT. Translating it yields CASSLVGLGRNTGELFF. The V gene is TRBV7-2, the J gene TRBJ2-2; no definite D call. The CDR3 loop spans 17 amino acids. Deletions cut 1 base from V and 1 base from J, with 13 bases between. CDR1 SGHTA and CDR2 FQGNSA come from the germline V gene.

The chain uses TRBV11-2 and TRBJ1-1, with 8 bases aligning to TRBD1. V shed 5 bases, J shed 3 bases, and the junction held 8 bases outside the gene matches. Germline V CDR1 and CDR2: SGHAT, FQNNGV. There are 15 residues in the CDR3. Here the CDR3 DNA reads TGTGCCAGCAGCCTGGGCAGGGGGCTTTACACTGAAGCTTTCTTT. The encoded protein is CASSLGRGLYTEAFF.

The rearrangement links TRBV5-4 to TRBJ2-2; D possibly corresponds to TRBD1 (7 bases). The CDR3 sequence is 16 residues long. Between the trimmed V and J ends, which lost 4 bases and 0 bases, there was a span of 13 bases. Germline values: CDR1 SGHNT, CDR2 YYREEE (reference sequence). The CDR3 loop reads CASSGGGTANTGELFF. CDR3 DNA sequence: TGTGCCAGCAGCGGTGGGGGGACAGCGAACACCGGGGAGCTGTTTTTT.

The chain recombines TRBV2 with TRBJ2-3; 12 bases are shared with TRBD2. Germline values: CDR1 SNHLY, CDR2 FYNNEI. The CDR3 covers 14 residues. V gave up 6 bases and J gave up 5 bases; unmatched junction bases: 3. CDR3 loop: CASRPGLAGDTQYF. The CDR3 DNA follows: TGTGCCAGCAGGCCGGGACTAGCGGGAGATACGCAGTATTTT.

The rearrangement joins TRBV29-1 to TRBJ2-1; 9 positions match TRBD2. Germline values: CDR1 SQVTM, CDR2 ANQGSEA. The CDR3 spans 15 residues. J gave up 4 bases and V 4 bases, and 8 bases lay outside the gene matches. In DNA form, the CDR3 reads TGCAGCGTTGTCTCGCGGGAGGGGGTGTACAATGAGCAGTTCTTC. Protein sequence: CSVVSREGVYNEQFF.